The source of this T cell receptor (beta chain) is a study of blood T cell repertoires in COVID-19. Only in-frame clones appear in the TCRdb table, and some are missing; sequencing was by immunoSEQ multiplex PCR. The table has about 240,000 clones, roughly 87% seen once. The source of this sequence is a man between 60 and 75 years old who had recovered from COVID-19. Sequencing input: peripheral blood.

The CDR3 protein is CASSINTEAFF. CDR3 bases: TGTGCCAGCAGTATAAACACTGAAGCTTTCTTT. This chain connects TRBV12-3 or TRBV12-4 to TRBJ1-1; D gene unclear. The CDR3 has 11 residues. V was clipped by 5 bases and J by 2 bases, with 3 bases between them.